This T cell receptor beta chain was identified during a study of cytomegalovirus exposure and HLA in healthy donors. V shed 4 bases, J shed 4 bases, and the junction held 6 bases outside the gene matches. Germline V gives CDR1 SGHNT, CDR2 YYREEE (reference sequence). CDR3 length: 15 amino acids. Vbeta (60) and Jbeta (13) primers were used in the PCR. Only in-frame clones appear in the TCRdb table, and some are missing; sequencing was by immunoSEQ multiplex PCR. The sample holds approximately 100,000 clones, 81% seen once. The sequenced material came from PBMCs. The V and J genes are TRBV5-4 and TRBJ2-5, with TRBD2 matching 11 bases. This sequence was found in a woman under 40 in good health and CMV-seronegative. The CDR3 here is CASSALAGAGETQYF. The CDR3, as DNA: TGTGCCAGCAGCGCACTAGCGGGAGCAGGAGAGACCCAGTACTTC.